The 21 T cell receptor beta chains reported below all come from one sample, sequenced in a study of technical replicates of blood from several donors. This table comes from immunoSEQ multiplex PCR, and its TCRdb copy is limited to in-frame clones, with some not included. The data show tens of thousands of clones, about 90% seen once. The source material was T cells isolated from PBMCs. Receptors were obtained from a human donor in good health.

This clone appeared a single time. This sequence joins TRBV10-2 and TRBJ2-7; TRBD1 matches at 10 bases. Germline CDR1 reads WSHSY; CDR2 reads SAAADI. The CDR3 is 18 residues long. V lost 3 bases to trimming and J lost 2 bases; unmatched junction nucleotides: 13. Here the CDR3 reads CASSEWFDRGRLPYEQYF. For the CDR3, the DNA is TGCGCCAGCAGTGAATGGTTCGACAGGGGGCGCCTCCCCTACGAGCAGTACTTC.

This chain joins TRBV5-1 and TRBJ2-3; a possible D gene is TRBD2 (5 bases). Trimming stripped 4 bases from V and 6 bases from J, with 15 bases between. The germline gives CDR1 SGHRS, CDR2 YFSETQ. The length of the CDR3 is 14 residues. CDR3 DNA: TGCGCCAGCAGCGGCCGGGGTCCCGAGGATACGCAGTATTTT. Translating gives CASSGRGPEDTQYF.

V usage is TRBV5-1 and J usage is TRBJ2-7; 10 bases fit TRBD1. The junction had 7 bases not matched to a gene; V was cut back by 4 bases and J by 6 bases. The CDR3 sequence is 14 residues long. Germline lookup yields CDR1 SGHRS and CDR2 YFSETQ. CDR3 nucleotides: TGCGCCAGCAGCGGTGCCGGGACAGGGGTCGAGCAGTACTTC. The encoded protein is CASSGAGTGVEQYF.

This clone is a singleton in its sample. The rearrangement links TRBV28 to TRBJ1-1; TRBD1 is a possible D gene (6 bases). V gave up 2 bases and J gave up 0 bases, with 10 bases separating them. Germline V gene sequence: CDR1 MDHEN, CDR2 SYDVKM. This CDR3 region has 15 residues. This CDR3 reads CASSLIWDMNTEAFF. As DNA, the CDR3 is TGTGCCAGCAGTTTAATATGGGACATGAACACTGAAGCTTTCTTT.

This clone was seen only a few times. V gene TRBV6-5 combines with J gene TRBJ2-1, with D possibly TRBD1 on 5 matching bases. The germline CDR1 and CDR2 sequences are MNHEY and SVGAGI. CDR3 length equals 15 residues. The ends were cut back, 5 bases at V and 4 bases at J, with 15 bases in the middle. CDR3 residues: CASSLSRAYYNEQFF. Written as DNA, the CDR3 is TGTGCCAGCAGTCTTAGCAGGGCGTATTACAATGAGCAGTTCTTC.

The chain has TRBV28 and TRBJ2-1; D gene ambiguous. Trimming removed 4 bases at V and 7 bases at J, with 5 bases between. Germline-derived CDR1 and CDR2 are MDHEN and SYDVKM. The CDR3 extends over 11 amino acids. The CDR3 coding sequence is TGTGCCAGCAGTTACGGGAATGAGCAGTTCTTC. Protein: CASSYGNEQFF.

The DNA of the CDR3 is TGCGCCAGCAGCTTGGAAACAGGGCTCACTAATGAAAAACTGTTTTTT. Translating gives CASSLETGLTNEKLFF. The chain uses TRBV5-1 and TRBJ1-4, with TRBD1 as a possible D gene (6 bases). The germline V gene has CDR1 SGHRS and CDR2 YFSETQ. This CDR3 spans 16 amino acids. V lost 0 bases and J lost 2, with 11 bases in between.

The rearrangement links TRBV10-2 to TRBJ2-3; TRBD2 matches 7 bases. Trimming removed 8 bases from V and 1 base from J; junction bases left unmatched: 9. From germline, CDR1 is WSHSY and CDR2 SAAADI. This CDR3 has 15 residues. CDR3 protein: CASSGLGQGTDTQYF. The CDR3 DNA is TGCGCCAGCTCCGGACTAGGACAAGGCACAGATACGCAGTATTTT.

This chain uses TRBV27 with TRBJ2-5; 10 nucleotides line up with TRBD2. CDR1 MNHEY and CDR2 SMNVEV come from the germline V gene (reference sequence). Unmatched junction bases numbered 4, after V lost 6 bases and J lost 0 bases. The CDR3 length is 15 residues. DNA for the CDR3: TGTGCCAGCAGCTGGACTAGCGGATACCAAGAGACCCAGTACTTC. This gives the protein CASSWTSGYQETQYF.

This clone has just a few counts. The rearrangement joins TRBV5-6 to TRBJ1-1, with TRBD1 identical over 8 bases. V gave up 4 bases and J gave up 4 bases; unmatched junction bases: 9. The CDR3 extends over 15 amino acids. Germline CDR1 and CDR2: SGHDT and YYEEEE. The CDR3 loop is CASSVPDRGSTEAFF. In nucleotides, the CDR3 is TGTGCCAGCAGCGTCCCCGACAGGGGATCCACTGAAGCTTTCTTT.

The sample holds one count of this clone. The V gene is TRBV5-1, the J gene TRBJ1-1; TRBD1 aligns across 8 bases. Trimming at V came to 1 base and at J to 0 bases, leaving 11 bases not matched to a gene. CDR1 is SGHRS and CDR2 is YFSETQ in the germline V gene. The CDR3 extends over 18 amino acids. The CDR3, as DNA: TGCGCCAGCAGCTTGAGAGATGGGACAGGATACATGAACACTGAAGCTTTCTTT. This sequence encodes CASSLRDGTGYMNTEAFF.

J is TRBJ2-1 and V is TRBV28; 7 bases align to TRBD2. J lost 4 bases, V lost 5 bases, and 5 bases had no gene match. Germline loops: CDR1 MDHEN, CDR2 SYDVKM. There are 14 residues in the CDR3. CDR3 nucleotides: TGTGCCAGCAGTAGCGGGATGGGGTACAATGAGCAGTTCTTC. Amino acid sequence: CASSSGMGYNEQFF.

This clone was detected only once. The chain has TRBV2 and TRBJ2-5; 7 bases map to TRBD2. The V gene's germline CDR1 is SNHLY and CDR2 FYNNEI. The CDR3 runs 15 residues. J lost 5 bases, V lost 3 bases, and 9 bases had no gene match. The CDR3: CASSDQPGLRETQYF. CDR3 DNA sequence: TGTGCCAGCAGTGACCAACCGGGACTAAGGGAGACCCAGTACTTC.

V usage is TRBV29-1 and J usage is TRBJ2-3; 9 bases agree with TRBD2. Trimming at V came to 7 bases and at J to 11 bases, leaving 10 bases not matched to a gene. CDR3 length equals 12 residues. Germline-derived CDR1 and CDR2 are SQVTM and ANQGSEA. The CDR3 is CSELSGRNKQYF. The CDR3 DNA sequence: TGCAGCGAGTTAAGCGGGAGGAATAAGCAGTATTTT.

V is TRBV27 and J is TRBJ2-3, with TRBD2 matching 8 bases. The germline V gene encodes CDR1 MNHEY and CDR2 SMNVEV (reference sequence). J lost 0 bases, V lost 3 bases, and 8 bases had no gene match. CDR3 length: 17 amino acids. This CDR3 reads CASSFLGGRTSTDTQYF. The CDR3 nucleotides read TGTGCCAGCAGTTTTTTAGGCGGGAGGACTAGCACAGATACGCAGTATTTT.

The V call is TRBV27, the J call TRBJ2-3; D is perhaps TRBD1 (6 bases). Germline V gene data show CDR1 as MNHEY and CDR2 as SMNVEV (reference sequence). The V gene lost 4 bases and the J gene lost 5 bases, with 22 bases spanning the gap. This CDR3 has 17 residues. As DNA, the CDR3 is TGTGCCAGCAGTTCCCGGGACAATGGGAATATCAGAGATACGCAGTATTTT. Its protein product is CASSSRDNGNIRDTQYF.

The CDR3 coding sequence is TGTGCCAGCAGTTACGGGGGCAGGGAGGGGTACGAGCAGTACTTC. Translating it yields CASSYGGREGYEQYF. This chain uses TRBV6-5 with TRBJ2-7; maybe TRBD2 (7 bases). Per germline, CDR1 MNHEY and CDR2 SVGAGI. The length of the CDR3 is 15 residues. Trimming shortened V by 2 bases and J by 4 bases, and 15 bases separated the two germline ends.

The rearrangement links TRBV19 to TRBJ2-7; TRBD1 might be the D (6 bases). CDR3 length: 13 amino acids. V was cut by 5 bases and J by 2 bases, with 10 bases left in between. CDR1 is LNHDA, CDR2 SQIVND, per germline (reference sequence). The CDR3 nucleotides are TGTGCCAGTAGTGCTACAGGGACCTACGAGCAGTACTTC. It translates to CASSATGTYEQYF.

This clone appeared a few times. The chain recombines TRBV7-2 with TRBJ2-1; D remains ambiguous. Per the germline V gene, CDR1 is SGHTA and CDR2 is FQGNSA. The V gene lost 1 base and the J gene lost 10 bases, with 5 bases spanning the gap. This CDR3 has 11 amino acids. Here the CDR3 DNA reads TGTGCCAGCAGCTTAGTGTTAGAGCAGTTCTTC. Translated: CASSLVLEQFF.

The chain combines TRBV5-4 with TRBJ1-1; D is undetermined. CDR1 SGHNT and CDR2 YYREEE come from the germline V gene (reference sequence). V lost 4 bases to trimming and J lost 0 bases, with 7 bases between them. The CDR3 has 13 residues. CDR3 DNA: TGTGCCAGCAGCGCGGAGTTGAACACTGAAGCTTTCTTT. Its protein is CASSAELNTEAFF. The variable domain in full, completed from reference TRBV5-4 and TRBJ1-1, reads ETGVTQSPTHLIKTRGQQVTLRCSSQSGHNTVSWYQQALGQGPQFIFQYYREEENGRGNFPPRFSGLQFPNYSSELNVNALELDDSALYLCASSAELNTEAFFGQGTRLTVV.

This rearrangement joins TRBV6-5 to TRBJ2-7; D not resolved. CDR3 length equals 13 residues. Trimming shortened V by 4 bases and J by 4 bases, and 11 bases separated the two germline ends. The germline gives CDR1 MNHEY, CDR2 SVGAGI. CDR3 in DNA: TGTGCCAGCAGTTTAACGACTCTTTACGAGCAGTACTTC. Translation: CASSLTTLYEQYF.